The clone carrying this T cell receptor beta chain was seen a handful of times. Its specificity is unknown. The entry originates in a study of T cells after yellow fever vaccination. Production of TCR cDNA was by 5'RACE template switching, which also added a universal primer site and UMIs. TCRdb redid the calling of the 5' RACE reads with MiXCR, one entry per CDR3 protein. The sample shows under 200,000 distinct CDR3 sequences, approximately 11% of them seen only once. V dropped 5 bases and J dropped 4 bases, with 11 bases sitting between them. This CDR3 has 13 amino acids. CDR1 is SEHNR, CDR2 FQNEAQ, per germline (reference sequence). Study outcomes and limitations: FACS-sorted repertoires could harbor abundant contaminating bulk-population clonotypes. Subsequent booster samples again held most clones from primary vaccination (around 96% CD4, 85% to 90% CD8). The CD4 and CD8 compartments had a small share of their clonotypes in common.

The source was CD8+ T cells sorted from PBMCs, collected 15 days after the yellow fever booster vaccination. This sequence originates from a man aged 18-30 years who received the YFV17D yellow fever vaccine. V is TRBV7-9 and J is TRBJ1-2; tentatively, D is TRBD1 (6 bases). The CDR3 region is CASSIQGPYGYTF. The CDR3 nucleotides read TGTGCCAGCAGCATACAGGGTCCCTATGGCTACACCTTC.